This is a list of T cell receptor beta chains from one sample in a study of shared clonotypes between healthy human individuals. The repertoire was sequenced with immunoSEQ multiplex PCR; TCRdb's copy has only in-frame clones and lacks some. The sample contains under 650,000 clones, less than 96% of which appear only once. Sequenced material: naive CD4+ T cells sorted from blood. These receptors were obtained from a young woman in good health. The CDR3 runs from the conserved cysteine through the conserved F or W. D genes are given only for firm matches. Clone size is shown for a subset of rows, as once, few, many or a class of expanded clone.

j_gene,v_gene,abundance,d_gene,CDR3aa,CDR3nt
TRBJ2-2,TRBV2,.,TRBD1,CARGTGQQNTGELFF,TGTGCCAGGGGGACGGGACAGCAGAACACCGGGGAGCTGTTTTTT
TRBJ2-7,TRBV6-1,.,TRBD1,CASSEAGQGYYEQYF,TGTGCCAGCAGTGAAGCGGGACAGGGTTACTACGAGCAGTACTTC
TRBJ2-7,TRBV2,.,.,CASSPAGRQGHYEQYF,TGTGCCAGCAGTCCGGCGGGGCGACAGGGACACTACGAGCAGTACTTC
TRBJ2-3,TRBV28,.,.,CASTLPNTDTQYF,TGTGCCAGCACCCTCCCTAACACAGATACGCAGTATTTT
TRBJ2-1,TRBV6-5,.,.,CASSRTNNNEQFF,TGTGCCAGCAGTAGGACTAATAACAATGAGCAGTTCTTC
TRBJ2-2,TRBV6-5,.,TRBD2,CASNRLAANTGELFF,TGTGCCAGCAACCGCCTAGCGGCTAACACCGGGGAGCTGTTTTTT
TRBJ2-1,TRBV11-2,.,TRBD2,CASSLSSGKSRNNEQFF,TGTGCCAGCAGCTTGTCTAGCGGGAAGAGCAGGAACAATGAGCAGTTCTTC
TRBJ2-7,TRBV28,.,TRBD2,CASSSGRRSYEQYF,TGTGCCAGCAGTAGCGGGAGGCGCTCCTACGAGCAGTACTTC
TRBJ2-5,TRBV28,.,.,CASRVGTFQETQYF,TGTGCCAGCAGGGTAGGGACATTCCAAGAGACCCAGTACTTC
TRBJ2-1,TRBV7-9,.,.,CASSPSGAEQFF,TGTGCCAGCAGCCCCTCCGGAGCCGAGCAGTTCTTC
TRBJ2-7,TRBV7-9,.,.,CASSLSGDHEQYF,TGTGCCAGCAGCTTATCAGGGGACCACGAGCAGTACTTC
TRBJ2-5,TRBV6-1,once,.,CASSLNPAGQGTQYF,TGTGCCAGCAGTCTAAACCCCGCGGGACAAGGGACCCAGTACTTC
TRBJ2-3,TRBV4-1,.,TRBD2,CASSPGLGLAGVSYTQYF,TGCGCCAGCAGCCCCGGTTTGGGACTAGCGGGGGTTTCCTATACGCAGTATTTT
TRBJ1-2,TRBV11-1,.,TRBD1,CASSPGTGKGDYGYTF,TGTGCCAGCAGCCCCGGGACAGGGAAAGGAGACTATGGCTACACCTTC
TRBJ1-2,TRBV5-1,.,.,CASSLGTNSNYGYTF,TGCGCCAGCAGCCTCGGGACAAATTCTAACTATGGCTACACCTTC
TRBJ1-2,TRBV20-1,.,TRBD1,CSTGTDYGYTF,TGCAGTACCGGGACAGACTATGGCTACACCTTC